This TCR beta chain was identified in a study of cytotoxic CD8 clonotypes in ibrutinib-treated CLL. TCRdb's copy holds only in-frame clones and misses some; the assay was immunoSEQ multiplex PCR. The profile shows about 130,000 clones, 80% to 90% of them singletons. This clonotype originated in a human donor with chronic lymphocytic leukemia. This material consisted of PBMCs, taken after 24 months of ibrutinib treatment.

As DNA, the CDR3 is TGTGCCAGCAGCTTAGGAGCAGGGGGTAGCACTGAAGCTTTCTTT. As protein: CASSLGAGGSTEAFF. The chain joins TRBV11-1 to TRBJ1-1; 7 positions match TRBD1. Losses at the gene ends were 1 base for V and 4 bases for J; bases not matched to a gene: 6. Germline V CDR1 and CDR2: SGHAT, FQDESV (reference sequence). The CDR3 contains 15 residues.